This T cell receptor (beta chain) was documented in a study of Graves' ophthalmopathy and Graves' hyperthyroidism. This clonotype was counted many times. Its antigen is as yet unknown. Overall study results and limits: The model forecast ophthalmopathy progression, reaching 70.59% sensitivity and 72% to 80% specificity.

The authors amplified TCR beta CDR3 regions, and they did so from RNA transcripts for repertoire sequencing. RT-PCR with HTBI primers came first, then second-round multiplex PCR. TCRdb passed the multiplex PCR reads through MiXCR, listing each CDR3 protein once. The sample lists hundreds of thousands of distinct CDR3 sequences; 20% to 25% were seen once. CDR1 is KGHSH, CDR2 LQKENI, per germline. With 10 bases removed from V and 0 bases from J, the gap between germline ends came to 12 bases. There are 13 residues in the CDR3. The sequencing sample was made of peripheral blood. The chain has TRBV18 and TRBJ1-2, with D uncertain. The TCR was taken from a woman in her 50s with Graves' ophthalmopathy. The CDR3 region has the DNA TGTGCCACCGTACCCGGGCCTAACTATGGCTACACCTTC. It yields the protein CATVPGPNYGYTF.